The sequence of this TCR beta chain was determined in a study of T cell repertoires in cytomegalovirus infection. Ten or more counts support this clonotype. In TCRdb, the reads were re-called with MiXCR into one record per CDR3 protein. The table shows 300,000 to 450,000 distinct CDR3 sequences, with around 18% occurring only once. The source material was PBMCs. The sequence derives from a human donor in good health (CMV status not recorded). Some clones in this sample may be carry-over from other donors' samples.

The CDR3 DNA is TGTGCCAGCAGCCCCAGAAGACTAGCGGGAGTGGAGACCCAGTACTTC. Translating gives CASSPRRLAGVETQYF. V gene TRBV7-2 combines with J gene TRBJ2-5; 12 bases line up with TRBD2. CDR3 length: 16 amino acids. CDR1 SGHTA and CDR2 FQGNSA come from the germline V gene. The ends lost 5 bases at V and 5 bases at J; junction bases unmatched: 9.